Listed below are T cell receptor beta chains from one sample, sequenced in a study of vaccination and CD4 T cells after COVID-19. TCRdb re-called the PCR reads with MiXCR, one entry per CDR3 protein. Here the sample spans 5,500 to 8,000 distinct CDR3 sequences, 41% being singletons. Their antigens remain unidentified. Source material: CD4+ T cells from blood, cultured in vitro. Receptor source: a human donor in good health. Each CDR3 is given without its conserved first and last residue. For some rows the clone size is stated as once, few or many, or as a class when expanded; others skip it.

TRBV2	TRBJ1-5	-	ASKEQGLNQPQH
TRBV18	TRBJ1-1	-	ASSKGQGAF
TRBV7-9	TRBJ1-1	few	ASNKGQNTEAF
TRBV5-6	TRBJ2-5	-	ASSLVTGGEETQY
TRBV27	TRBJ2-1	-	ASSLNKGLDFADEQF
TRBV5-6	TRBJ1-5	-	ASSSGGNQPQH
TRBV20-1	TRBJ1-5	-	SATVDSNQPQH
TRBV7-9	TRBJ1-1	-	ASSLEWGALTTEAF
TRBV7-2	TRBJ2-3	-	ASLRDRPYTDTQY
TRBV6-1	TRBJ1-1	-	ASMLRGPGTEAF
TRBV7-8	TRBJ2-7	-	ASSLSGNLDEQY
TRBV7-8	TRBJ2-1	-	ASSLVLAGLRSSYNEQF
TRBV20-1	TRBJ1-1	few	SARDNVGNAEAF
TRBV19	TRBJ1-3	once	ASRGQGATFSGNTIY
TRBV7-3	TRBJ2-6	-	ASSSGGGANVLT
TRBV7-9	TRBJ1-5	-	ASSLFAGTGQPQH
TRBV11-2	TRBJ1-1	-	ASSLVGYTEAF
TRBV19	TRBJ1-1	few	ASTNRGTGTEAF
TRBV25-1	TRBJ1-1	-	ASSEFGGGTEAF
TRBV5-8	TRBJ1-1	once	ASSLDGEWTEAF
TRBV20-1	TRBJ1-1	few	SARDQRTGGFTEAF
TRBV5-1	TRBJ2-3	-	ASSAGEKGDTQY
TRBV7-3	TRBJ2-1	once	ASSFGRDNEQF
TRBV5-1	TRBJ2-2	-	ASSRNGQGAVGELF
TRBV7-6	TRBJ2-1	few	ASSLAPAGGINEQF
TRBV21-1	TRBJ2-1	-	ASSKSGGANEQF
TRBV7-3	TRBJ2-5	-	ASSPRGGLETQY
TRBV12-3/TRBV12-4	TRBJ1-5	-	ASSLMGGNQPQH
TRBV20-1	TRBJ2-2	few	SARGRASGTRSELF
TRBV6-1	TRBJ1-5	few	VTGPSQPQH
TRBV27	TRBJ1-1	few	ASSLWSGHLNTEAF
TRBV6-1	TRBJ1-5	-	ASAQGNQPQH
TRBV30	TRBJ2-3	-	AWSPDGGAIDTQY
TRBV30	TRBJ2-1	once	AWSVSGGLEQF
TRBV5-1	TRBJ1-1	-	ASSPDRGHVNTEAF
TRBV20-1	TRBJ1-6	medium-sized	SANLPTGFGSPLH
TRBV2	TRBJ1-2	-	ASSELGGRGDGYT
TRBV7-3	TRBJ1-1	-	ASAAGGRDTEAF
TRBV6-5	TRBJ1-1	-	ASSYGGYTEAF
TRBV6-2/TRBV6-3	TRBJ1-5	few	ASSYSGSNQPQH
TRBV2	TRBJ1-2	medium-sized	ACGRDGPYGYT